This TCR beta chain originates from a study of blood T cell repertoires in COVID-19. Across the whole study: Both acute and convalescent COVID-19 samples were obtained from the United States, Italy and Spain. PBMCs, B-cell-depleted T cells, or T cells were the source of the cDNA or gDNA that made up the material.

Germline loops: CDR1 LGHNA, CDR2 YNFKEQ. V was trimmed by 0 bases and J by 4 bases, leaving 9 bases between them. This CDR3 region has 14 residues. The sample holds a few counts of this clone. The method was immunoSEQ multiplex PCR; TCRdb's version includes in-frame clones alone and lacks a portion of them. In the table there are under 350,000 clones, roughly 90% of which are singletons. The rearrangement links TRBV4-2 to TRBJ1-2; the D gene is possibly TRBD1 (6 bases). Sequencing was performed on peripheral blood. This TCR derives from a man aged 40-49 years with acute or convalescent COVID-19. The CDR3 sequence is CASSQDVGAYGYTF. CDR3 nucleotides: TGTGCCAGCAGCCAAGATGTGGGGGCCTATGGCTACACCTTC.